The 14 T cell receptor beta chains in this list originate from one sample, sequenced in a study of Ad26.COV2.S vaccination and SARS-CoV-2 variants. As for treatment: around 19 received Ad26.COV2.S at low or high dose, single or two shots; about 5 received placebo; per-sample allocation not given. Sampling occurred on day 63 after the first vaccine or placebo injection. Libraries were prepared by immunoSEQ multiplex PCR; TCRdb keeps only in-frame clonotypes and omits some of them. The sample lists roughly 300,000 clones; 75% to 90% were seen once. This sample comprised peripheral blood, obtained in a trial of Ad26.COV2.S vaccine versus placebo. The receptors originated from a person between 18 and 59 years old who received the Ad26.COV2.S COVID-19 vaccine or a placebo.

On this clone itself: In the same sample, other DNA sequences code for this CDR3. The CDR3 bases are TGTGCCAGCAGCCCGGGGGGACCGTATGGCTACACCTTC. Amino acid sequence: CASSPGGPYGYTF. The chain recombines TRBV7-2 with TRBJ1-2, with TRBD1 as a possible D gene (5 bases). The germline gives CDR1 SGHTA, CDR2 FQGNSA. V was pared by 5 bases and J by 5 bases, with 12 bases between. The CDR3 is 13 residues long. Full variable domain (missing parts from reference TRBV7-2 and TRBJ1-2): GAGVSQSPSNKVTEKGKDVELRCDPISGHTALYWYRQSLGQGLEFLIYFQGNSAPDKSGLPSDRFSAERTGGSVSTLTIQRTQQEDSAVYLCASSPGGPYGYTFGSGTRLTVV.

The gene calls are TRBV6-6 and TRBJ2-3; D is perhaps TRBD2 (6 bases). CDR3 length equals 15 residues. V lost 8 bases, J lost 5 bases, and 20 bases lay in between. Germline loops: CDR1 MNHNY, CDR2 SVGAGI (reference sequence). The chain's CDR3 is CASSGLTGVLDTQYF. Written as DNA, the CDR3 is TGTGCCAGCTCCGGACTAACGGGAGTATTAGATACGCAGTATTTT.

The rearrangement uses TRBV27 and TRBJ1-1; TRBD1 is a possible D gene (5 bases). The CDR3 consists of 17 residues. The ends were cut back, 5 bases at V and 1 base at J, with 20 bases in the middle. The germline gives CDR1 MNHEY, CDR2 SMNVEV (reference sequence). The CDR3 DNA sequence: TGTGCCAGCAGTCGTAAGCCCATGGGACGGACGAACACTGAAGCTTTCTTT. It encodes CASSRKPMGRTNTEAFF.

The V and J genes are TRBV5-6 and TRBJ1-4; no firm D call. In germline, CDR1 is SGHDT, CDR2 YYEEEE. Between the trimmed V and J ends, which lost 6 bases and 3 bases, there was a span of 9 bases. This CDR3 contains 13 residues. DNA for the CDR3: TGTGCCAGCATCTCAGAGCCTAATGAAAAACTGTTTTTT. It encodes CASISEPNEKLFF.

J is TRBJ1-2 and V is TRBV3-1 (or the pseudogene TRBV3-2); D remains ambiguous. The CDR3 length is 15 residues. Germline lookup yields CDR1 LGHDT and CDR2 YNNKEL (reference sequence). V lost 0 bases and J lost 5, with 13 bases in between. The CDR3, as DNA: TGTGCCAGCAGCCAAGATGGGCTACCCGGGTATGGCTACACCTTC. Translation: CASSQDGLPGYGYTF.

The J gene is TRBJ2-7, the V gene TRBV11-2, with 7 bases matching TRBD2. Germline V lookup: CDR1 SGHAT, CDR2 FQNNGV. The CDR3 has 15 residues. J gave up 5 bases and V 0 bases, and 7 bases lay outside the gene matches. DNA for the CDR3: TGTGCCAGCAGCTTAGAAGGGAGGGACGGGCACGAGCAGTACTTC. This encodes CASSLEGRDGHEQYF.

The chain uses TRBV11-2 and TRBJ1-2, with 8 bases that match TRBD1. Trimming took 2 bases from V and 8 from J; bases not matched to a gene: 13. This CDR3 is 16 amino acids long. The germline V gene has CDR1 SGHAT and CDR2 FQNNGV. The CDR3 loop reads CASSLRGDRSFGGYTF. CDR3 nucleotide sequence: TGTGCCAGCAGCTTACGGGGGGACAGGAGTTTTGGAGGCTACACCTTC.

J is TRBJ2-7 and V is TRBV27, with 12 bases fitting TRBD2. The CDR3 is made up of 17 amino acids. The V gene's germline CDR1 is MNHEY and CDR2 SMNVEV (reference sequence). The trim removed 4 bases at V and 4 bases at J, leaving 11 bases unmatched. CDR3 nucleotide sequence: TGTGCCAGCAGTTCAGGCCTCGGGCTAGCGGGAGGGTACGAGCAGTACTTC. Protein sequence: CASSSGLGLAGGYEQYF.

The chain uses TRBV28 and TRBJ1-2, with a tentative D call TRBD1 (5 bases). The V and J ends lost 6 bases and 8 bases respectively, with 22 bases between them. CDR3 size: 15 residues. Looked up from germline, CDR1 is MDHEN and CDR2 is SYDVKM. The CDR3 spells CASSPAGTGTGGYTF. In DNA form, the CDR3 reads TGTGCCAGCAGCCCGGCCGGTACGGGGACGGGGGGCTACACCTTC.

This CDR3 is CASSPNTMNTEAFF. The CDR3, as DNA: TGTGCCAGCAGTCCTAATACCATGAACACTGAAGCTTTCTTT. The rearrangement links TRBV2 to TRBJ1-1; no firm D call. Germline loops: CDR1 SNHLY, CDR2 FYNNEI. This CDR3 is built from 14 residues. The germline V and J ends were trimmed by 5 bases and 0 bases, with 10 bases remaining between them. Together with reference TRBV2 and TRBJ1-1, the CDR3 gives the full variable domain: EPEVTQTPSHQVTQMGQEVILRCVPISNHLYFYWYRQILGQKVEFLVSFYNNEISEKSEIFDDQFSVERPDGSNFTLKIRSTKLEDSAMYFCASSPNTMNTEAFFGQGTRLTVV.

The chain has TRBV27 and TRBJ2-3; TRBD1 agrees at 8 bases. The trim removed 8 bases at V and 2 bases at J, leaving 12 bases unmatched. Germline loops: CDR1 MNHEY, CDR2 SMNVEV (reference sequence). This CDR3 region has 16 residues. The CDR3 reads CASGRSGQDLTDTQYF. CDR3 sequence (DNA): TGTGCCAGCGGCCGGTCGGGACAGGACCTCACAGATACGCAGTATTTT.

As for this clone: This sample also contains other DNA sequences that code for the same CDR3. The chain carries TRBV19 and TRBJ2-7, with 8 bases aligning to TRBD1. This CDR3 spans 15 amino acids. The germline CDR1 and CDR2 sequences are LNHDA and SQIVND (reference sequence). The trim removed 1 base at V and 2 bases at J, leaving 4 bases unmatched. The CDR3 spells CASSIGRGLTYEQYF. CDR3 DNA sequence: TGTGCCAGTAGTATAGGCAGGGGGCTGACCTACGAGCAGTACTTC.

The genes are TRBV28 and TRBJ2-5, with D possibly TRBD2 on 5 matching bases. Germline V gene lookup returns CDR1 MDHEN and CDR2 SYDVKM. The CDR3 runs to 14 residues. Trimming shortened V by 1 base and J by 5 bases, and 11 bases separated the two germline ends. The CDR3 spells CASSLSLVRETQYF. CDR3 DNA sequence: TGTGCCAGCAGTTTATCACTAGTTCGGGAGACCCAGTACTTC.

Note on this clone: In the same sample, other DNA sequences code for this CDR3. V and J are TRBV28 and TRBJ2-6; perhaps D is TRBD1 or TRBD2 (5 bases each). CDR3 length: 15 amino acids. From germline, CDR1 is MDHEN and CDR2 SYDVKM. V was trimmed by 2 bases and J by 0 bases, leaving 5 bases between them. Written as DNA, the CDR3 is TGTGCCAGCAGTTTAGGGGGCTCTGGGGCCAACGTCCTGACTTTC. Translated, it gives CASSLGGSGANVLTF.